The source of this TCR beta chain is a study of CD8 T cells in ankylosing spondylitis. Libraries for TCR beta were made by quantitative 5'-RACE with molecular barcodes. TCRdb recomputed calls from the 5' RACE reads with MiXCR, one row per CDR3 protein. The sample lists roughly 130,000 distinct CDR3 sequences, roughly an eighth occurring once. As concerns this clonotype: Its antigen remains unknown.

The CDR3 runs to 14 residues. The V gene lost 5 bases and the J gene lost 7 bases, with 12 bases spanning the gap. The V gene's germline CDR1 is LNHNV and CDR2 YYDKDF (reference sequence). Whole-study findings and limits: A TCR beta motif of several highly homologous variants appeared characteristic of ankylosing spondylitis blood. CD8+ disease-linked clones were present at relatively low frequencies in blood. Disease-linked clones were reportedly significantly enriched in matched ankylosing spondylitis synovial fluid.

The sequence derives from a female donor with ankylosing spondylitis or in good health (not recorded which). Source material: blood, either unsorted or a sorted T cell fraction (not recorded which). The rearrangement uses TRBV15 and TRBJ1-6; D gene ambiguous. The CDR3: CATSGPRRNSPLHF. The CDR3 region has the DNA TGTGCCACCAGCGGCCCAAGGAGAAATTCACCCCTCCACTTT.